The rows below give T cell receptor beta chains drawn from one sample of a study of identical twins. TCRdb reprocessed the 5' RACE reads via MiXCR and lists one record per CDR3 protein. Of 400,000 to 550,000 distinct CDR3 sequences listed, 13% to 15% are singletons. The same data also contributed to another study, on yellow fever vaccine responses in identical twins.

Sequencing input: CD4+ T cells sorted from blood. The receptors shown here come from a woman between 18 and 29 years old in good health. CDR3s include the opening cysteine and the closing phenylalanine or tryptophan. Each record gives: V gene, J gene, D gene, clone size, CDR3 protein, CDR3 DNA. The D gene is left open where the match is weak. The size field is filled for only some rows; it gives once, few, many or a size class.

TRBV12-3/TRBV12-4	TRBJ2-5	TRBD1	many	CASSRRTGGGSETQYF	TGTGCCAGCAGCCGACGGACAGGGGGAGGATCGGAGACCCAGTACTTC
TRBV20-1	TRBJ1-1	NA	few	CSARVPVGTEAFF	TGCAGTGCTAGAGTGCCCGTAGGGACTGAAGCTTTCTTT
TRBV12-3/TRBV12-4	TRBJ2-7	NA	NA	CASSPPNREAEQYF	TGTGCCAGCAGTCCGCCAAACAGGGAGGCCGAGCAGTACTTC
TRBV19	TRBJ2-7	TRBD1	NA	CASKVGDRGSYEQYF	TGTGCCAGTAAAGTCGGGGACAGGGGCTCCTACGAGCAGTACTTC
TRBV30	TRBJ2-2	TRBD1	few	CASQGQGSGELFF	TGTGCCTCACAGGGACAGGGATCCGGGGAGCTGTTTTTT
TRBV7-2	TRBJ2-3	NA	few	CASSLLARSEGDTQYF	TGTGCCAGCAGCTTACTCGCTCGATCTGAGGGAGATACGCAGTATTTT
TRBV7-8	TRBJ1-5	NA	NA	CASSSQGGGTQPQHF	TGTGCCAGCAGCTCCCAAGGGGGGGGTACTCAGCCCCAGCATTTT
TRBV3-1	TRBJ2-3	NA	many	CASSQRGAKGITDTQYF	TGTGCCAGCAGCCAACGGGGGGCGAAGGGTATCACAGATACGCAGTATTTT
TRBV18	TRBJ2-1	TRBD1	NA	CASSPGTGGSYNEQFF	TGTGCCAGCTCACCCGGGACAGGGGGCTCCTACAATGAGCAGTTCTTC
TRBV30	TRBJ2-1	NA	many	CAWIGTINTYNEQFF	TGTGCCTGGATAGGGACAATCAACACCTACAATGAGCAGTTCTTC
TRBV6-2/TRBV6-3	TRBJ2-7	NA	few	CASTISPEDEQYF	TGTGCCAGCACCATAAGCCCGGAGGACGAGCAGTACTTC
TRBV6-2/TRBV6-3	TRBJ2-7	NA	many	CASSYKGESYEQYF	TGTGCCAGCAGTTACAAGGGAGAGAGTTACGAGCAGTACTTC
TRBV6-5	TRBJ2-2	TRBD2	NA	CASSSREGRGTGELFF	TGTGCCAGCAGTTCCCGGGAGGGGCGAGGGACCGGGGAGCTGTTTTTT
TRBV5-1	TRBJ2-2	NA	NA	CASTPLGGLGGAGELFF	TGCGCCAGCACCCCCCTTGGCGGCCTAGGAGGGGCCGGGGAGCTGTTTTTT
TRBV11-1	TRBJ2-3	TRBD1	few	CASSWTGVADTQYF	TGTGCCAGCAGTTGGACAGGGGTTGCAGATACGCAGTATTTT
TRBV14	TRBJ2-3	TRBD1	NA	CASSPVHRGYTDTQYF	TGTGCCAGCAGCCCAGTACACAGGGGGTACACAGATACGCAGTATTTT
TRBV7-9	TRBJ1-2	NA	many	CASSLEYGYTF	TGTGCCAGCAGCTTAGAGTATGGCTACACCTTC
TRBV11-1	TRBJ2-7	NA	NA	CASSLAVGVQGRSTYEQYF	TGTGCCAGCAGCTTAGCAGTAGGGGTGCAGGGACGCTCCACCTACGAGCAGTACTTC
TRBV28	TRBJ2-7	NA	few	CASSSPLPREQYF	TGTGCCAGCAGCTCTCCCCTCCCTCGCGAGCAGTACTTC
TRBV7-2	TRBJ2-5	TRBD2	few	CASSGTSGGTLYF	TGTGCCAGCAGCGGGACTAGCGGAGGGACCCTGTACTTC
TRBV20-1	TRBJ2-1	TRBD2	NA	CSARAMGQRGGEQFF	TGCAGTGCTAGAGCAATGGGGCAACGGGGGGGCGAGCAGTTCTTC
TRBV10-3	TRBJ1-2	TRBD1	few	CAISPGTGASYTF	TGTGCCATCAGCCCTGGGACAGGCGCCAGCTACACCTTC
TRBV30	TRBJ2-1	NA	NA	CAWSGGYNEQFF	TGTGCCTGGAGTGGAGGGTACAATGAGCAGTTCTTC
TRBV12-3/TRBV12-4	TRBJ1-2	TRBD1	many	CASRRQTGAGYGYTF	TGTGCCAGCAGGAGACAGACAGGGGCCGGCTATGGCTACACCTTC
TRBV18	TRBJ2-3	NA	few	CASSPLSGTQTQYF	TGTGCCAGCTCACCCCTATCCGGGACTCAAACGCAGTATTTT
TRBV11-2	TRBJ2-7	NA	few	CASSSLWGELEPVQFEQYF	TGTGCCAGCAGCTCGCTCTGGGGGGAGTTGGAGCCAGTCCAGTTCGAGCAGTACTTC
TRBV4-3	TRBJ2-1	NA	NA	CASQGIGYNEQFF	TGCGCCAGCCAAGGAATCGGTTACAATGAGCAGTTCTTC
TRBV28	TRBJ2-1	NA	few	CASSLMLYEQFF	TGTGCCAGCAGTTTAATGTTGTATGAGCAGTTCTTC
TRBV20-1	TRBJ2-1	NA	NA	CSARAPQGVSEQFF	TGCAGTGCTAGAGCCCCCCAGGGCGTAAGTGAGCAGTTCTTC
TRBV7-2	TRBJ2-3	NA	NA	CASSLGAGAADTQYF	TGTGCCAGCAGCTTAGGCGCAGGGGCCGCAGATACGCAGTATTTT
TRBV5-1	TRBJ2-3	NA	NA	CASSLDRVDTQYF	TGCGCCAGCAGCTTGGACAGGGTAGATACGCAGTATTTT
TRBV27	TRBJ2-5	TRBD1	NA	CASSAGWNKGAQETQYF	TGTGCCAGCAGTGCGGGCTGGAATAAGGGGGCACAAGAGACCCAGTACTTC
TRBV14	TRBJ2-7	NA	few	CASSHTLRDRYEQYF	TGTGCCAGCAGCCACACTTTAAGGGACCGATACGAGCAGTACTTC
TRBV28	TRBJ1-2	TRBD1	few	CASTPGGGHYGYTF	TGTGCCAGCACTCCAGGGGGCGGTCACTATGGCTACACCTTC
TRBV5-4	TRBJ2-1	NA	few	CASSLDGVEQFF	TGTGCCAGCAGCTTGGATGGGGTCGAGCAGTTCTTC
TRBV20-1	TRBJ2-7	TRBD1	NA	CSATGGAYEQYF	TGCAGTGCAACAGGGGGAGCCTACGAGCAGTACTTC
TRBV5-1	TRBJ2-7	NA	few	CASSTFGQKFSYEQYF	TGCGCCAGCAGCACCTTCGGACAGAAGTTCTCCTACGAGCAGTACTTC
TRBV5-6	TRBJ2-7	NA	many	CASSLVLAPYEQYF	TGTGCCAGCAGCTTAGTTCTGGCACCCTACGAGCAGTACTTC
TRBV3-1	TRBJ1-1	NA	NA	CASSQVRVNTEAFF	TGTGCCAGCAGCCAAGTTCGGGTGAACACTGAAGCTTTCTTT
TRBV20-1	TRBJ2-7	TRBD1	NA	CSARGDRARYEQYF	TGCAGTGCTAGGGGGGACAGGGCTCGCTACGAGCAGTACTTC
TRBV3-1	TRBJ2-7	TRBD1	once	CASSPQGALAEQYF	TGTGCCAGCAGCCCACAGGGGGCTCTAGCCGAGCAGTACTTC
TRBV4-3	TRBJ2-3	NA	NA	CASSRSVAASTDTQYF	TGCGCCAGCAGCCGTTCGGTAGCGGCTAGCACAGATACGCAGTATTTT
TRBV6-5	TRBJ2-1	NA	NA	CASSYSGVSNEQFF	TGTGCCAGCAGTTACTCCGGGGTTTCCAATGAGCAGTTCTTC
TRBV7-3	TRBJ2-5	NA	many	CASSLTGQRETQYF	TGTGCCAGCAGCTTAACCGGACAGAGGGAGACCCAGTACTTC
TRBV29-1	TRBJ1-3	NA	many	CSVRQNSGNTIYF	TGCAGCGTACGACAGAACTCTGGAAACACCATATATTTT
TRBV2	TRBJ2-2	TRBD1	NA	CASHLTGAVGELFF	TGTGCCAGCCATTTGACAGGGGCGGTCGGGGAGCTGTTTTTT
TRBV4-3	TRBJ2-1	NA	once	CASSQVKGNLYNEQFF	TGCGCCAGCAGCCAAGTAAAGGGAAATCTCTACAATGAGCAGTTCTTC